The clone carrying this T cell receptor beta chain was seen many times. TCRdb independently ran MiXCR on the PCR reads; one entry per CDR3 protein. This sample has 350,000 or so distinct CDR3 sequences, with 20% to 25% found just once. The CDR3 consists of 14 residues. The V end was cut by 4 bases, the J end by 3 bases, with 13 bases between. Per the germline V gene, CDR1 is MNHEY and CDR2 is SVGAGI. This sample is drawn from a study of molecular identifiers for immune sequencing clone quantification. The V call is TRBV6-5, the J call TRBJ2-7, with D possibly being TRBD1 (6 bases). The sample taken for sequencing was naive CD8+ T cells from blood, with Jurkat cell RNA spiked in. Documented subset: FACS-sorted CD8+CD4-CCR7+CD45RA+ naive T cells. The origin of this receptor is a human donor in good health. Some libraries in this study had Jurkat cell RNA spiked in. The DNA of the CDR3 is TGTGCCAGCAGTTTCACAGGGCAAGTCTACGAGCAGTACTTC. Translation: CASSFTGQVYEQYF.